One TCR beta chain is described in this entry. It is unclear where the CDR3 begins or ends on the DNA, so no DNA is shown, and the CDR3 is as TCRdb lists it. The data derive from a study of T cells after yellow fever vaccination. One entry per CDR3 protein, called by TCRdb with MiXCR from the 5' RACE reads. The repertoire holds roughly 240,000 distinct CDR3 sequences, 6% to 8% seen once, with more than 0.85% in the top ten. The CDR3 contains 12 residues when both ends are counted. The chain employs TRBV23-1 and TRBJ2-2. TRBV23-1 is annotated as an ORF whose role is uncertain. This material consisted of CD4+ T cells sorted from PBMCs, taken on the day of the yellow fever booster vaccination. The receptor was derived from a man between 25 and 39 years old who received the YFV17D yellow fever vaccine. CDR3 loop: CASRRKPGSCFF.